Listed here are 4 T cell receptor beta chains from one sample, sequenced in a study of human T cells and chemical hapten exposure. Time point in this sample: pre-sensitization, week 0. Documented treatment: therapeutic diphenylcyclopropenone sensitization with weekly scalp DPC. TCRdb recomputed calls from the RACE reads with MiXCR, one row per CDR3 protein. The sample shows about 120,000 distinct CDR3 sequences, about 13% of them seen only once. The sequenced sample was whole blood, obtained in connection with sensitization to the hapten diphenylcyclopropenone (DPC). Source of these receptors: a woman aged 18-29 years with alopecia areata. Some clones in this sample may be carry-over from other donors' samples.

This chain uses TRBV29-1 with TRBJ2-3; the D gene is possibly TRBD2 (5 bases). The CDR3 covers 13 residues. Trimming pared 4 bases from V and 0 bases from J, leaving 8 bases between. Germline V lookup: CDR1 SQVTM, CDR2 ANQGSEA. The CDR3 nucleotides are TGCAGCGTTGGACGGGATAGCACAGATACGCAGTATTTT. Translated: CSVGRDSTDTQYF.

The sample holds many counts of this clonotype. J is TRBJ1-2 and V is TRBV7-9; D possibly corresponds to TRBD1 (5 bases). Between the trimmed V and J ends, which lost 5 bases and 2 bases, there was a span of 15 bases. The CDR3 spans 15 residues. The germline gives CDR1 SEHNR, CDR2 FQNEAQ (reference sequence). CDR3 in amino acids: CASSLNHRSNYGYTF. The CDR3, as DNA: TGTGCCAGCAGCCTAAATCACAGGTCAAACTATGGCTACACCTTC.

The CDR3 DNA sequence: TGTGCCAGCAGTTCCGCGGGACTAGCGGGGGGTAAAGAGCAGTTCTTC. As protein: CASSSAGLAGGKEQFF. The V call is TRBV6-2 or TRBV6-3, the J call TRBJ2-1, with TRBD2 identical over 15 bases. After removal of 4 bases from V and 10 bases from J, the junction contained 8 bases not matched to a gene. The CDR3 consists of 16 residues. CDR1 is MNHEY, CDR2 SVGEGT, per germline.

V gene TRBV9 combines with J gene TRBJ2-3; D unresolved. The CDR3 runs 14 residues. The ends were cut back, 0 bases at V and 5 bases at J, with 10 bases in the middle. Germline values: CDR1 SGDLS, CDR2 YYNGEE. Here the CDR3 reads CASSVAGHGDTQYF. CDR3 coding DNA: TGTGCCAGCAGCGTAGCAGGTCACGGAGATACGCAGTATTTT.